Below are 9 T cell receptor beta chains sequenced from a single sample in a study of blood T cell repertoires in COVID-19. TCRdb's copy holds only in-frame clones and misses some; the assay was immunoSEQ multiplex PCR. The data show more than 300,000 clones, around 83% seen once. Material: peripheral blood. These receptors were collected from a woman aged 45-65 years with acute or convalescent COVID-19.

The chain recombines TRBV5-1 with TRBJ2-3; 11 bases are a match to TRBD2. The CDR3 loop spans 15 amino acids. CDR1 and CDR2 (germline): SGHRS, YFSETQ. The trim removed 7 bases at V and 2 bases at J, leaving 6 bases unmatched. CDR3 bases: TGCGCCAGCTCCGGACTAGCGGGTTTCACAGATACGCAGTATTTT. This encodes CASSGLAGFTDTQYF.

The chain carries TRBV5-4 and TRBJ2-1; 10 bases align to TRBD2. The V gene's germline CDR1 is SGHNT and CDR2 YYREEE (reference sequence). This CDR3 contains 13 residues. Trimming took 4 bases from V and 15 from J; bases not matched to a gene: 10. The CDR3 DNA sequence: TGTGCCAGCAGCCTGGCACTAGCGGGGATCGGGTTCTTC. Its translation: CASSLALAGIGFF.

The chain's CDR3 is CASSRDRGADTQYF. CDR3 DNA sequence: TGCGCCAGTAGCCGGGACAGGGGAGCAGATACGCAGTATTTT. The chain links TRBV5-1 to TRBJ2-3; 10 bases fit TRBD1. This CDR3 region has 14 residues. Trimming took 8 bases from V and 4 from J; bases not matched to a gene: 7. Germline V gene data show CDR1 as SGHRS and CDR2 as YFSETQ.

This clone came up once. J is TRBJ1-3 and V is TRBV2; D uncertain. CDR1 SNHLY and CDR2 FYNNEI come from the germline V gene. The CDR3 is 14 amino acids. Trimming removed 2 bases from V and 0 bases from J, with 5 bases in between. This chain's CDR3 is CASSESVSGNTIYF. DNA of the CDR3: TGTGCCAGCAGTGAATCAGTCTCTGGAAACACCATATATTTT.

The chain recombines TRBV5-1 with TRBJ2-4; 13 bases align to TRBD2. The CDR3 is 15 amino acids. J was trimmed by 8 bases and V by 4 bases; bases with no gene match: 6. Germline V gives CDR1 SGHRS, CDR2 YFSETQ. CDR3 sequence: CASSRTSGSSDIQYF. The DNA for the CDR3 is TGCGCCAGCAGCCGGACTAGCGGGAGTAGTGACATTCAGTACTTC.

This clone was picked up one time. J is TRBJ1-3 and V is TRBV30; D is unresolved. The CDR3 is made up of 14 amino acids. CDR1 GTSNPN and CDR2 SVGIG come from the germline V gene (reference sequence). V lost 3 bases and J lost 0, with 9 bases in between. The CDR3 loop reads CAWSAVLSGNTIYF. As DNA, the CDR3 is TGTGCCTGGAGCGCAGTCCTCTCTGGAAACACCATATATTTT. Full variable domain (missing parts from reference TRBV30 and TRBJ1-3): SQTIHQWPATLVQPVGSPLSLECTVEGTSNPNLYWYRQAAGRGLQLLFYSVGIGQISSEVPQNLSASRPQDRQFILSSKKLLLSDSGFYLCAWSAVLSGNTIYFGEGSWLTVV.

The V gene is TRBV4-1, the J gene TRBJ2-1, with TRBD2 matching 10 bases. CDR3 length: 17 amino acids. Trimming cost V 6 bases and J 0 bases; bases outside gene matches: 8. Germline V gene lookup returns CDR1 MGHRA and CDR2 YSYEKL. CDR3 bases: TGCGCCAGCAGGCGGACTAGCGGAGCTAGCTCCTACAATGAGCAGTTCTTC. It translates to CASRRTSGASSYNEQFF.

The rearrangement uses TRBV5-1 and TRBJ2-5; 7 bases agree with TRBD1. Germline CDR1 is SGHRS and CDR2 is YFSETQ. This CDR3 has 13 amino acids. The trim removed 6 bases at V and 1 base at J, leaving 3 bases unmatched. This CDR3 reads CASTGDSQETQYF. The CDR3 DNA sequence: TGCGCCAGCACAGGGGACAGCCAAGAGACCCAGTACTTC.

V is TRBV5-1 and J is TRBJ2-2; 10 bases are shared with TRBD2. CDR1 and CDR2 from the germline V gene are SGHRS and YFSETQ. This CDR3 is 16 amino acids long. V lost 4 bases to trimming and J lost 5 bases; unmatched junction nucleotides: 8. CDR3 coding DNA: TGCGCCAGCAGCGCGGGACTAGCGACAAATACCGGGGAGCTGTTTTTT. Translating it yields CASSAGLATNTGELFF.